The clone carrying this T cell receptor (beta chain) occurred once. Its matching antigen is unknown. Germline CDR1 reads SEHNR; CDR2 reads FQNEAQ (reference sequence). V lost 6 bases, J lost 3 bases, and 6 bases lay in between. The CDR3 consists of 12 residues. The sample originates from a study of graft-versus-host responses after intestinal transplantation. General observations from the study: GvH clones occurred in recipient marrow; some first appeared in ileum or blood.

The data were produced by immunoSEQ multiplex PCR, yet TCRdb's version contains in-frame clones alone and is incomplete. The sample shows roughly 36,000 clones, about 95% of them seen only once. The source material was unstimulated CD8+ T cells sorted from spleen or lymph node cells, sampled before transplant. This receptor was identified in a human donor who was the organ donor for an intestinal transplant. The genes are TRBV7-9 and TRBJ2-4; D ambiguous. The CDR3: CASRGNKNIQYF. CDR3 coding DNA: TGTGCCAGCAGGGGAAACAAAAACATTCAGTACTTC.